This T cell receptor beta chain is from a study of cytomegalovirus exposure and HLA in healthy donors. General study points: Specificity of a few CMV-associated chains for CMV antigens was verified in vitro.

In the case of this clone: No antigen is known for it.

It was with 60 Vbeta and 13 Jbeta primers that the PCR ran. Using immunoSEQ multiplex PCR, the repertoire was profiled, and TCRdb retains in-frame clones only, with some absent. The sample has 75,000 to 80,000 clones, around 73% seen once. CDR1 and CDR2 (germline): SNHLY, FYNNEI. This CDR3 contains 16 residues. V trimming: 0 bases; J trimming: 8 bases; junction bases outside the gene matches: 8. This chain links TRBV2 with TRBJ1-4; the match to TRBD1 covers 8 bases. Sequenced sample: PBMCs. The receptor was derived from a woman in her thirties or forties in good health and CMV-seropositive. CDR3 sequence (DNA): TGTGCCAGCAGTGAAGCTACAACAGGGGGAGGCGAAAAACTGTTTTTT. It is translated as CASSEATTGGGEKLFF.